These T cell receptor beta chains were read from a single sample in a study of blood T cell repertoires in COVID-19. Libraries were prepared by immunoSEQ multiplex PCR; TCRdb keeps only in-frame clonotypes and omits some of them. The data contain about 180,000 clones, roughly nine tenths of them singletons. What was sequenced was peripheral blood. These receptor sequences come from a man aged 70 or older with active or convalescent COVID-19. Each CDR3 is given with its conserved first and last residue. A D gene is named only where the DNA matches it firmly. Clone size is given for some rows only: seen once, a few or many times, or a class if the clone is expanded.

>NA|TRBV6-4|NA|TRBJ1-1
CASSQEGYTEAFF
TGTGCCAGCAGTCAGGAGGGCTACACTGAAGCTTTCTTT
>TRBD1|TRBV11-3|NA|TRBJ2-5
CASSLGNRGVETQYF
TGTGCCAGCAGCTTAGGTAACAGGGGAGTGGAGACCCAGTACTTC
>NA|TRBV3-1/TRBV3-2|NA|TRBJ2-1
CASSQEVAGEQFF
TGTGCCAGCAGCCAAGAGGTGGCGGGGGAGCAGTTCTTC
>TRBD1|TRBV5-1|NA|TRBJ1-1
CASTKDRGTEAFF
TGCGCCAGCACCAAGGACAGGGGGACTGAAGCTTTCTTT
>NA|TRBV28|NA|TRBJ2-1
CASSPFVGPYNEQFF
TGTGCCAGCAGTCCTTTCGTGGGGCCATACAATGAGCAGTTCTTC
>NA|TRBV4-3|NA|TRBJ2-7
CASSRSVEQTREQYF
TGCGCCAGCAGCCGATCAGTCGAACAGACGCGCGAGCAGTACTTC
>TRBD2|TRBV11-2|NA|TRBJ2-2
CASSLGGATTGELFF
TGTGCCAGCAGCTTGGGAGGGGCGACCACCGGGGAGCTGTTTTTT
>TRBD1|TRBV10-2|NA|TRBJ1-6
CASTAPETGINSPLHF
TGCGCCAGCACGGCTCCGGAGACAGGGATAAATTCACCCCTCCACTTT
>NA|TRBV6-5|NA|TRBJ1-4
CASSSLQGNEKLFF
TGTGCCAGCAGTTCGCTGCAGGGGAATGAAAAACTGTTTTTT
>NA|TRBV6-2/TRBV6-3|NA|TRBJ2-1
CASSYGVSVVLSNNEQFF
TGTGCCAGCAGTTACGGGGTTAGCGTCGTTCTCTCCAACAATGAGCAGTTCTTC
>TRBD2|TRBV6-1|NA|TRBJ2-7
CASSEIPGTSGTWARYEQYF
TGTGCCAGCAGTGAAATCCCCGGGACTAGCGGGACCTGGGCCAGGTACGAGCAGTACTTC
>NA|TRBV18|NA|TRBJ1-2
CASSHDSHNVNYGYTF
TGTGCCAGCTCACACGACAGTCACAACGTTAACTATGGCTACACCTTC
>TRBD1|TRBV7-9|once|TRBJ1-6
CASSTGTDAYNSPLHF
TGTGCCAGCAGCACCGGGACAGATGCGTATAATTCACCCCTCCACTTT
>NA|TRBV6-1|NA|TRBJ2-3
CASSEDPHTGITQYF
TGTGCCAGCAGTGAAGACCCTCACACGGGAATTACGCAGTATTTT
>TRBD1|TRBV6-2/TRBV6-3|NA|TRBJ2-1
CASSQDRDANEQFF
TGTGCCAGCAGTCAAGACAGGGATGCCAATGAGCAGTTCTTC
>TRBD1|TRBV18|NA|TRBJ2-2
CASSPLGQGTTGELFF
TGTGCCAGCTCACCGTTGGGACAGGGAACCACCGGGGAGCTGTTTTTT
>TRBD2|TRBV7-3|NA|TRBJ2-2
CASSLEAQRELNIGELFF
TGTGCCAGCAGCTTAGAAGCACAGCGGGAGCTTAATATCGGGGAGCTGTTTTTT
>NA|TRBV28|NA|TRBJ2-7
CASSSPSQRGSSYEQYF
TGTGCCAGCAGTTCCCCTTCACAAAGGGGGAGCTCCTACGAGCAGTACTTC
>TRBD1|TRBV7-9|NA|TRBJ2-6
CASSRDRGSSGANVLTF
TGTGCCAGCAGCCGGGACAGGGGGAGCTCTGGGGCCAACGTCCTGACTTTC
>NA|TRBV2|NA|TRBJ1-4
CASSPRWSRNEKLFF
TGTGCCAGCAGTCCACGCTGGAGCCGAAATGAAAAACTGTTTTTT
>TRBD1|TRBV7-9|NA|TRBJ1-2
CASSQDRGLNYGYTF
TGTGCCAGCAGCCAAGACAGGGGCCTTAACTATGGCTACACCTTC
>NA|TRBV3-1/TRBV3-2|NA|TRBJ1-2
CASSQGHGTNYGYTF
TGTGCCAGCAGCCAAGGTCACGGGACTAACTATGGCTACACCTTC
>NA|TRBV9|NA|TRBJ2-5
CASSVVGAPQETQYF
TGTGCCAGCAGCGTAGTAGGGGCGCCCCAAGAGACCCAGTACTTC
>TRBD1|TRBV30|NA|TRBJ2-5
CAWRTGVSWETQYF
TGTGCCTGGAGGACAGGGGTCTCCTGGGAGACCCAGTACTTC
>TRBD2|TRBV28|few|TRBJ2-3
CASSLRGLADRMGTQYF
TGTGCCAGCAGTCTACGGGGACTAGCGGATCGAATGGGTACGCAGTATTTT
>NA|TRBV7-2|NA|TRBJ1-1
CASSLGGKGTEAFF
TGTGCCAGCAGCTTAGGCGGAAAGGGGACTGAAGCTTTCTTT
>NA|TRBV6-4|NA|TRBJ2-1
CASSAIRGAGEQFF
TGTGCCAGCAGCGCCATTCGGGGGGCTGGGGAGCAGTTCTTC
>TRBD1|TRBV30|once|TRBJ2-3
CAWRQGADTQYF
TGTGCCTGGAGGCAGGGGGCAGATACGCAGTATTTT
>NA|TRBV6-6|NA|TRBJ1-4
CASRAPKGANEKLFF
TGTGCCAGCAGAGCCCCCAAAGGGGCTAATGAAAAACTGTTTTTT
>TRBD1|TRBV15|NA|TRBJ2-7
CATTRKGQGPYEQYF
TGTGCCACCACGAGAAAGGGACAGGGTCCCTACGAGCAGTACTTC
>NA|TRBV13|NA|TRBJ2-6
CASSYLGSGANVLTF
TGTGCCAGCAGTTATCTAGGTTCTGGGGCCAACGTCCTGACTTTC
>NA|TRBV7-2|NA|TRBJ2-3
CASSPMTRGDTQYF
TGTGCCAGCAGCCCGATGACCCGAGGAGATACGCAGTATTTT
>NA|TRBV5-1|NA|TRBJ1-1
CASSPDGTTEAFF
TGCGCCAGCAGCCCTGATGGCACCACTGAAGCTTTCTTT
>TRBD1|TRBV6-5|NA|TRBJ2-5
CANRGPGETQYF
TGTGCCAACAGGGGGCCAGGGGAGACCCAGTACTTC
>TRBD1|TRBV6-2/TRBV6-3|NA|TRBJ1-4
CASSYSPGRGPNEKLFF
TGTGCCAGCAGTTACTCCCCCGGGAGGGGGCCTAATGAAAAACTGTTTTTT
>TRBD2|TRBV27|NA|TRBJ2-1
CASSHRPSSGGYHNEQFF
TGTGCCAGCAGTCACCGCCCGTCTAGCGGGGGGTACCACAATGAGCAGTTCTTC
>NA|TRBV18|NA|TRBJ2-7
CASSPLSSGVTYEQYF
TGTGCCAGCTCACCCCTATCCTCAGGGGTGACCTACGAGCAGTACTTC
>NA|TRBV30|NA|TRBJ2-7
CAWRSGGGGSYEQYF
TGTGCCTGGCGCAGTGGAGGGGGGGGCTCCTACGAGCAGTACTTC
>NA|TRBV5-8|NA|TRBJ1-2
CASSLQLNYGYTF
TGTGCCAGCAGCTTACAGCTTAACTATGGCTACACCTTC
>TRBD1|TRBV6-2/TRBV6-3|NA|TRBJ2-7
CASSTQGWGSYEQYF
TGTGCCAGCAGCACACAGGGGTGGGGCTCCTACGAGCAGTACTTC
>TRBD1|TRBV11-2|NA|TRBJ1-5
CASSLEDRGVDQPQHF
TGTGCCAGCAGCTTAGAAGACAGGGGCGTGGATCAGCCCCAGCATTTT
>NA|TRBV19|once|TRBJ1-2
CASSQSNYGYTF
TGTGCCAGTAGCCAGTCTAACTATGGCTACACCTTC
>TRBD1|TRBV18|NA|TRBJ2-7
CASSAGGQGSYEQYF
TGTGCCAGCTCAGCCGGCGGACAGGGATCCTACGAGCAGTACTTC
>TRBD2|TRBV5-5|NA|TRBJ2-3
CASSLVLGNLAGVTDTQYF
TGTGCCAGCAGCTTAGTTCTGGGGAACCTAGCGGGGGTAACAGATACGCAGTATTTT
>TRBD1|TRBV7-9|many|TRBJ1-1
CASTLVGDRVKNTEAFF
TGTGCCAGCACCCTAGTGGGGGACAGGGTTAAGAACACTGAAGCTTTCTTT
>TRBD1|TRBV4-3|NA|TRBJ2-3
CASSQDVGWDRGLLDTQYF
TGCGCCAGCAGCCAAGATGTCGGATGGGACAGGGGCCTTCTGGATACGCAGTATTTT
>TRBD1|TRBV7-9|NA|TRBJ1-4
CASSSPTGLPNEKLFF
TGTGCCAGCAGCAGCCCGACAGGGCTGCCTAATGAAAAACTGTTTTTT
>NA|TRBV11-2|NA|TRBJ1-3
CASSLEGAYYPSGNTIYF
TGTGCCAGCAGCTTAGAGGGAGCCTACTATCCCTCTGGAAACACCATATATTTT